The 22 T cell receptor beta chains presented below share a single source sample, sequenced in a study of blood T cell repertoires in COVID-19. Libraries were prepared by immunoSEQ multiplex PCR; TCRdb keeps only in-frame clonotypes and omits some of them. Among tens of thousands of clones listed, around 91% were seen once. The sample comprised peripheral blood. Receptors originate from a man aged 18 to 30 with COVID-19, enrolled during active disease.

V is TRBV4-3 and J is TRBJ2-3; 13 nucleotides align to TRBD2. The CDR3 spans 16 residues. V was clipped by 1 base and J by 3 bases; unmatched bases: 1. Looked up from germline, CDR1 is LGHNA and CDR2 is YSLEER. CDR3 nucleotides: TGCGCCAGCAGCCAAGGGACTAGCGGGAGTACAGATACGCAGTATTTT. This sequence encodes CASSQGTSGSTDTQYF.

CDR3 amino acids: CASSSEQGAYGYTF. In DNA, the CDR3 is TGTGCCAGCAGTTCCGAACAGGGGGCCTATGGCTACACCTTC. The V call is TRBV6-5, the J call TRBJ1-2, with 9 bases lining up with TRBD1. The J segment lost 4 bases and the V segment lost 4 bases, leaving 4 bases of the junction unmatched. This CDR3 is 14 amino acids long. CDR1 and CDR2 from the germline V gene are MNHEY and SVGAGI.

DNA for the CDR3: TGTGCCAGCAGCCCAGAAGCGAGGTCGGGGGAGGAAGAGCAGTTCTTC. This encodes CASSPEARSGEEEQFF. V gene TRBV7-6 combines with J gene TRBJ2-1; tentatively, D is TRBD2 (6 bases). Germline V gives CDR1 SGHVS, CDR2 FNYEAQ. V gave up 5 bases and J gave up 10 bases, with 24 bases separating them. The CDR3 is 16 residues long.

V is TRBV11-2 and J is TRBJ1-2; 8 nucleotides agree with TRBD1. J was trimmed by 4 bases and V by 5 bases; bases with no gene match: 9. The CDR3 is 15 residues long. Germline CDR1 and CDR2: SGHAT and FQNNGV. CDR3 in amino acids: CASSRTTGGSYGYTF. The CDR3 DNA reads as TGTGCCAGCAGCCGGACCACAGGGGGTTCCTATGGCTACACCTTC.

The V gene is TRBV6-2 or TRBV6-3, the J gene TRBJ2-1; 7 bases fit TRBD1. The germline gives CDR1 MNHEY, CDR2 SVGEGT. The CDR3 extends over 16 amino acids. J gave up 4 bases and V 0 bases, and 6 bases lay outside the gene matches. This chain's CDR3 is CASSYSPGQIYNEQFF. CDR3 bases: TGTGCCAGCAGTTACTCCCCGGGACAGATATACAATGAGCAGTTCTTC.

This sequence joins TRBV28 and TRBJ1-4, with D hard to call. V gave up 4 bases and J gave up 0 bases, with 12 bases separating them. Germline values: CDR1 MDHEN, CDR2 SYDVKM. The CDR3 consists of 16 residues. The CDR3, as DNA: TGTGCCAGCAGTTCATTTACACAAACAACTAATGAAAAACTGTTTTTT. This sequence encodes CASSSFTQTTNEKLFF.

The chain employs TRBV4-2 and TRBJ2-1; 13 nucleotides match TRBD2. The V gene end was trimmed by 3 bases and the J gene end by 0 bases; junction bases not matched to a gene: 8. Germline assignment: CDR1 LGHNA and CDR2 YNFKEQ. The CDR3 has 19 residues. The DNA for the CDR3 is TGTGCCAGCAGCCAGAGACTAGCGGGAGGCTATGGCTCCTACAATGAGCAGTTCTTC. Amino acid sequence: CASSQRLAGGYGSYNEQFF.

The chain couples TRBV27 to TRBJ1-2, with a tentative D call TRBD1 (5 bases). This CDR3 spans 13 amino acids. Trimming took off 6 bases at V and 4 bases at J, with 12 bases between the two ends. CDR1 is MNHEY, CDR2 SMNVEV, per germline (reference sequence). CDR3 sequence reads: CASRPTGVYGYTF. The CDR3 region has the DNA TGTGCCAGCAGACCCACAGGAGTCTATGGCTACACCTTC.

V and J are TRBV2 and TRBJ2-5; a weak D match, TRBD1 (8 bases). The CDR3 is made up of 16 amino acids. Germline-derived CDR1 and CDR2 are SNHLY and FYNNEI. The germline V and J ends were trimmed by 6 bases and 9 bases, with 26 bases remaining between them. The CDR3 coding sequence is TGTGCCAGCAGGGACTCAGGGGGCCCCACCCGGGAGGCCCAGTACTTC. It codes for CASRDSGGPTREAQYF.

The genes are TRBV7-2 and TRBJ2-1; D is undetermined. Trimming cost V 2 bases and J 3 bases, with 14 bases left between them. Per germline, CDR1 SGHTA and CDR2 FQGNSA. CDR3 length equals 16 residues. This CDR3 reads CASSLNSLSDYNEQFF. CDR3 DNA: TGTGCCAGCAGCTTAAACTCTTTGTCTGACTACAATGAGCAGTTCTTC.

Only one count was recorded for this clone. V is TRBV7-8 and J is TRBJ2-7, with TRBD1 as a possible D gene (6 bases). V was clipped by 0 bases and J by 0 bases, with 18 bases between them. The CDR3 totals 18 residues. Germline CDR1 reads SGHVS; CDR2 reads FQNEAQ. CDR3 loop: CASSLATNRQVSSYEQYF. The DNA of the CDR3 is TGTGCCAGCAGCTTAGCCACCAACCGACAGGTCAGCTCCTACGAGCAGTACTTC.

The V and J genes are TRBV5-4 and TRBJ2-7, with 7 nucleotides matching TRBD1. The CDR3 loop spans 15 amino acids. The J segment lost 3 bases and the V segment lost 4 bases, leaving 10 bases of the junction unmatched. Germline CDR1 and CDR2: SGHNT and YYREEE (reference sequence). The CDR3 sequence: CASSPQTGSGYEQYF. CDR3 in DNA: TGTGCCAGCAGCCCTCAGACAGGGTCAGGCTACGAGCAGTACTTC.

The genes are TRBV21-1 and TRBJ2-3; TRBD2 reflects the table's D call only, with no check against the DNA. TRBV21-1 is a known pseudogene. This CDR3 region has 17 residues. CDR3 sequence (DNA): TGTGCCAGCAGCAACTCTAGACTAGCGGGAGGAGGATATACGCAGTATTTT. Amino acid sequence: CASSNSRLAGGGYTQYF.

V usage is TRBV11-2 and J usage is TRBJ2-2; the D gene is possibly TRBD1 (5 bases). CDR3 length equals 16 residues. Germline V gene data show CDR1 as SGHAT and CDR2 as FQNNGV. The germline V and J ends were trimmed by 0 bases and 4 bases, with 12 bases remaining between them. CDR3 protein: CASSLDPAGLTGELFF. The CDR3 region has the DNA TGTGCCAGCAGCTTAGACCCGGCAGGGCTCACCGGGGAGCTGTTTTTT.

The chain combines TRBV30 with TRBJ1-1; possible D gene TRBD1, 6 bases. This CDR3 is built from 13 residues. Trimming left V 4 bases short and J 10 bases short, with 19 bases between. Looked up from germline, CDR1 is GTSNPN and CDR2 is SVGIG (reference sequence). CDR3 in amino acids: CAWTRGGLRGAFF. The DNA of the CDR3 is TGTGCCTGGACCCGGGGGGGGCTAAGGGGAGCTTTCTTT. Using reference TRBV30 and TRBJ1-1 for the parts outside the CDR3, the full variable domain is SQTIHQWPATLVQPVGSPLSLECTVEGTSNPNLYWYRQAAGRGLQLLFYSVGIGQISSEVPQNLSASRPQDRQFILSSKKLLLSDSGFYLCAWTRGGLRGAFFGQGTRLTVV.

This chain links TRBV7-2 with TRBJ2-5; D gene unclear. CDR3 length: 15 residues. Germline-derived CDR1 and CDR2 are SGHTA and FQGNSA. V was pared by 1 base and J by 0 bases, with 9 bases between. CDR3 in amino acids: CASSLGELYQETQYF. The CDR3 region has the DNA TGTGCCAGCAGCTTAGGAGAACTGTACCAAGAGACCCAGTACTTC.

V gene TRBV7-9 combines with J gene TRBJ2-1; TRBD2 aligns across 8 bases. This CDR3 contains 18 residues. V was pared by 1 base and J by 4 bases, with 12 bases of the junction left unmatched. Germline assignment: CDR1 SEHNR and CDR2 FQNEAQ (reference sequence). CDR3 residues: CASSLGAAGETLYNEQFF. Written as DNA, the CDR3 is TGTGCCAGCAGCTTAGGGGCAGCGGGAGAGACTCTATACAATGAGCAGTTCTTC.

The rearrangement uses TRBV27 and TRBJ1-1, with D perhaps TRBD1 (5 bases). Germline-derived CDR1 and CDR2 are MNHEY and SMNVEV (reference sequence). The CDR3 is 15 amino acids. Trimming stripped 3 bases from V and 4 bases from J, with 15 bases between. The CDR3 coding sequence is TGTGCCAGCAGTTTGGTGGCGGGGGTGGGCACTGAAGCTTTCTTT. Protein product: CASSLVAGVGTEAFF.

The chain links TRBV6-5 to TRBJ1-2, with D maybe TRBD1 (5 bases). Germline loops: CDR1 MNHEY, CDR2 SVGAGI. The length of the CDR3 is 12 residues. Between the trimmed V and J ends, which lost 6 bases and 8 bases, there was a span of 13 bases. The CDR3, as DNA: TGTGCCAGCAGCCAAGGGGCCCGGGGCTACACCTTC. This translates into CASSQGARGYTF.

This chain joins TRBV7-2 and TRBJ2-3; D is undetermined. The CDR3 runs to 14 residues. Germline V gene sequence: CDR1 SGHTA, CDR2 FQGNSA. V lost 2 bases and J lost 4, with 10 bases in between. CDR3 in DNA: TGTGCCAGCAGCTTACTTGGGCAGGCAGATACGCAGTATTTT. Its protein is CASSLLGQADTQYF.

This rearrangement joins TRBV30 to TRBJ2-4, with 8 bases matching TRBD2. This CDR3 has 19 amino acids. CDR1 is GTSNPN and CDR2 is SVGIG in the germline V gene (reference sequence). V dropped 1 base and J dropped 0; count of bases not matched to a gene: 14. The CDR3 here is CAWSDFTGGLMAAKNIQYF. DNA of the CDR3: TGTGCCTGGAGTGATTTTACGGGAGGGCTGATGGCAGCCAAAAACATTCAGTACTTC. Full variable domain (missing parts from reference TRBV30 and TRBJ2-4): SQTIHQWPATLVQPVGSPLSLECTVEGTSNPNLYWYRQAAGRGLQLLFYSVGIGQISSEVPQNLSASRPQDRQFILSSKKLLLSDSGFYLCAWSDFTGGLMAAKNIQYFGAGTRLSVL.

J is TRBJ2-1 and V is TRBV9, with D unresolved. The germline V gene encodes CDR1 SGDLS and CDR2 YYNGEE. With 3 bases removed from V and 0 bases from J, the gap between germline ends came to 13 bases. The CDR3 has 16 amino acids. CDR3 sequence reads: CASSGRLQSSYNEQFF. Here the CDR3 DNA reads TGTGCCAGCAGCGGCCGACTGCAGAGCTCCTACAATGAGCAGTTCTTC.